Listed below are T cell receptor beta chains from one sample, sequenced in a study of Ad26.COV2.S vaccination and SARS-CoV-2 variants. Assay used: immunoSEQ multiplex PCR; TCRdb lists only in-frame clones, some missing. The top ten clones hold 12% of a sample with fewer than 500,000 clones, more than 80% of them seen once. Specimen: peripheral blood, collected in a trial of Ad26.COV2.S vaccine versus placebo. These receptors were obtained from a person between 18 and 65 years old who received the Ad26.COV2.S COVID-19 vaccine or a placebo. Each CDR3 is given with its conserved first and last residue. D genes are given only for firm matches. The size field is filled for only some rows; it gives once, few, many or a size class.

>TRBJ2-5|TRBV5-1|14|.|.
TGCGCCAGCAGCTTGGAGGCAGGGCAGGAGACCCAGTACTTC
CASSLEAGQETQYF
>TRBJ2-1|TRBV6-5|15|.|TRBD2
TGTGCCAGCAGTTACTCGAGTAGCGGGAGAAATGAGCAGTTCTTC
CASSYSSSGRNEQFF
>TRBJ1-4|TRBV2|15|.|.
TGTGCCAGCAGGCCCGACGGTGCAACTAATGAAAAACTGTTTTTT
CASRPDGATNEKLFF
>TRBJ1-6|TRBV25-1|14|.|.
TGTGCCAGCCGCAATGTGGGCTCGGATTCACCCCTCCACTTT
CASRNVGSDSPLHF
>TRBJ2-7|TRBV15|15|.|.
TGTGCCACCAGCAGAGAAGGGCAGGGGCGCTACGAGCAGTACTTC
CATSREGQGRYEQYF
>TRBJ2-7|TRBV7-2|15|.|TRBD2
TGTGCCAGCAGCCCGGGACTAGCGGGAACCCACGAGCAGTACTTC
CASSPGLAGTHEQYF
>TRBJ2-2|TRBV11-3|13|.|.
TGTGCCAGCCAATTATCAGGCACCGGGGAGCTGTTTTTT
CASQLSGTGELFF
>TRBJ1-1|TRBV28|14|.|.
TGTGCCAGCAGTCCCACCATTCAGGCCCATGAAGCTTTCTTT
CASSPTIQAHEAFF
>TRBJ2-1|TRBV10-3|14|.|TRBD1
TGTGCCATCAGTGCGGGACAGTCTTACAATGAGCAGTTCTTC
CAISAGQSYNEQFF
>TRBJ1-2|TRBV6-5|13|.|.
TGTGCCAGCAGTTATGAGCTACAGGGCGGCTACACCTTC
CASSYELQGGYTF
>TRBJ2-7|TRBV2|15|.|.
TGTGCCAGCAGTGAGGGGCAGGGGATTGCCTACGAGCAGTACTTC
CASSEGQGIAYEQYF
>TRBJ2-7|TRBV6-1|16|.|.
TGTGCCAGCAGTGAAGTTGGAACGGTGAGCTCCTACGAGCAGTACTTC
CASSEVGTVSSYEQYF
>TRBJ1-5|TRBV2|15|.|TRBD1
TGTGCCAGCAGTGAAGGAGGGGGCTTAAATCAGCCCCAGCATTTT
CASSEGGGLNQPQHF
>TRBJ1-4|TRBV25-1|14|.|.
TGTGCCAGCAGTGAATCCGAACCGTGGGAAAAACTGTTTTTT
CASSESEPWEKLFF
>TRBJ1-4|TRBV19|14|.|.
TGTGCCAGTAGCCCCGACAGGACTAATGAAAAACTGTTTTTT
CASSPDRTNEKLFF
>TRBJ1-5|TRBV25-1|15|.|.
TGTGCCAGCAGTGGACCGGGACGTAGGGGTCAGCCCCAGCATTTT
CASSGPGRRGQPQHF
>TRBJ1-5|TRBV29-1|13|.|TRBD1
TGCAGCGACGGCAGGGGGCCCAATCAGCCCCAGCATTTT
CSDGRGPNQPQHF
>TRBJ2-7|TRBV27|11|.|.
TGTGCCAGCAGTCAGTCGGGGGAGCAGTACTTC
CASSQSGEQYF
>TRBJ2-1|TRBV30|15|.|.
TGTGCCTGGAGGAATAGGGGACTTGATAACAATGAGCAGTTCTTC
CAWRNRGLDNNEQFF
>TRBJ2-3|TRBV2|16|.|TRBD2
TGTGCCAGCAGTGAAGGAAAACTAGCGGACACAGATACGCAGTATTTT
CASSEGKLADTDTQYF
>TRBJ2-7|TRBV5-1|14|.|TRBD2
TGCGCCAGCAGCTTAATAGCGGGAGTAAACGAGCAGTACTTC
CASSLIAGVNEQYF
>TRBJ2-5|TRBV7-9|15|few|TRBD2
TGTGCCAGCAGTTTCTCGACTAGCGGGCAAGAGACCCAGTACTTC
CASSFSTSGQETQYF
>TRBJ2-7|TRBV6-5|14|.|.
TGTGCCAGCAGTCCCCGGAGAGTCGGGGACGAGCAGTACTTC
CASSPRRVGDEQYF
>TRBJ1-5|TRBV19|13|.|.
TGTGCCAGTAGTATGGGCAGGGTCCAGCCCCAGCATTTT
CASSMGRVQPQHF
>TRBJ2-1|TRBV5-1|12|once|.
TGCGCCAGCAGCTTGGGCCGAAATGAGCAGTTCTTC
CASSLGRNEQFF
>TRBJ2-1|TRBV9|17|.|TRBD2
TGTGCCAGCAGCGCAACACCGGGACTAGCGGGGGACAATGAGCAGTTCTTC
CASSATPGLAGDNEQFF
>TRBJ2-5|TRBV11-2|14|.|.
TGTGCCAGCAGCCCGCGACAGTTCCAAGAGACCCAGTACTTC
CASSPRQFQETQYF
>TRBJ2-1|TRBV18|13|.|.
TGTGCCAGCTCACCGGGCGGATACAATGAGCAGTTCTTC
CASSPGGYNEQFF
>TRBJ2-7|TRBV3-1/TRBV3-2|16|few|TRBD1
TGTGCCAGCAGCCAAGGTCTCGCCGGGACAGGGGACGAGCAGTACTTC
CASSQGLAGTGDEQYF
>TRBJ2-5|TRBV29-1|13|.|.
TGCAGCGTCAACCGGGACTACCAAGAGACCCAGTACTTC
CSVNRDYQETQYF
>TRBJ1-3|TRBV9|14|.|.
TGTGCCAGCAGCGTAGTACCGGATGGAAACACCATATATTTT
CASSVVPDGNTIYF
>TRBJ1-6|TRBV7-9|14|few|TRBD1
TGTGCCAGCAGCCGGACAGGGCTCGGGTCACCCCTCCACTTT
CASSRTGLGSPLHF
>TRBJ2-1|TRBV12-5|16|.|.
TGTGCTAGTGGTACAACCCCGCAGGACTCCTACAATGAGCAGTTCTTC
CASGTTPQDSYNEQFF
>TRBJ2-1|TRBV5-4|14|.|.
TGTGCCAGCAGCTTCATGGGACCTCGGGGAGAGCAGTTCTTC
CASSFMGPRGEQFF
>TRBJ2-7|TRBV10-3|11|.|.
TGTGCCATCAGGAGGGGGGACGAGCAGTACTTC
CAIRRGDEQYF
>TRBJ1-5|TRBV6-7|15|few|.
TGTGCCAGCAGTTGCGGGACTGGGAGTGGTCAGCCCCAGCATTTT
CASSCGTGSGQPQHF
>TRBJ2-7|TRBV5-1|14|.|.
TGCGCCAGCAGCGTCTACAGGGCAACCTACGAGCAGTACTTC
CASSVYRATYEQYF
>TRBJ1-2|TRBV15|16|.|TRBD1
TGTGCCACCAGCAGAGAGGACAGGGGGCGCAGCTATGGCTACACCTTC
CATSREDRGRSYGYTF
>TRBJ2-7|TRBV5-1|16|.|TRBD2
TGCGCCAGCAGCTTGGCCTCGCTGCGGGAGGACTACGAGCAGTACTTC
CASSLASLREDYEQYF
>TRBJ2-3|TRBV5-4|14|.|TRBD1
TGTGCCAGCAGCCGACAGGGTTACCCAGATACGCAGTATTTT
CASSRQGYPDTQYF
>TRBJ2-3|TRBV3-1/TRBV3-2|15|.|.
TGTGCCAGCAGCCAAGTTAATCGGCCCCGGGATACGCAGTATTTT
CASSQVNRPRDTQYF
>TRBJ2-6|TRBV13|14|.|.
TGTGCCAGCAGATCCCTAGGGGGGGCCAACGTCCTGACTTTC
CASRSLGGANVLTF